The rows below give T cell receptor beta chains drawn from one sample of a study of blood T cell repertoires in COVID-19. The table came from immunoSEQ multiplex PCR; TCRdb's copy has only in-frame clones and leaves some out. The profile shows around 270,000 clones, roughly 86% of them singletons. The sequencing sample was made of peripheral blood. The receptors were gathered from a man aged 35 to 55 who had recovered from COVID-19. Both conserved end residues are part of each CDR3. Each record gives: clone size, D gene, J gene, V gene, CDR3 DNA, CDR3 protein. A D gene is named only where the DNA matches it firmly. Size values are once, few and many counts, or a class for expanded clones, and some rows have none.

abundance: .; d_gene: .; j_gene: TRBJ2-1; v_gene: TRBV2; CDR3nt: TGTGCCAGCATCTCGACACAGCACAATGAGCAGTTCTTC; CDR3aa: CASISTQHNEQFF
abundance: .; d_gene: TRBD1; j_gene: TRBJ1-4; v_gene: TRBV2; CDR3nt: TGTGCCAGCAGTGAGGACAGGATTGCAACTAATGAAAAACTGTTTTTT; CDR3aa: CASSEDRIATNEKLFF
abundance: .; d_gene: .; j_gene: TRBJ2-5; v_gene: TRBV6-1; CDR3nt: TGTGCCAGCAGCATACTAGAGACCCAGTACTTC; CDR3aa: CASSILETQYF
abundance: .; d_gene: .; j_gene: TRBJ2-1; v_gene: TRBV18; CDR3nt: TGTGCCAGCTCACCATTATACAGGGCCCCCTACAATGAGCAGTTCTTC; CDR3aa: CASSPLYRAPYNEQFF
abundance: once; d_gene: .; j_gene: TRBJ2-3; v_gene: TRBV7-9; CDR3nt: TGTGCCAGCAGCTTAACCAGGGTAGGTACAGATACGCAGTATTTT; CDR3aa: CASSLTRVGTDTQYF
abundance: .; d_gene: .; j_gene: TRBJ1-6; v_gene: TRBV25-1; CDR3nt: TGTGCCAGCCACGGCCTAGGAAATTCACCCCTCCACTTT; CDR3aa: CASHGLGNSPLHF
abundance: .; d_gene: .; j_gene: TRBJ2-2; v_gene: TRBV2; CDR3nt: TGTGCCAGCAGTGAAGCGCTAGTCGGGGAGCTGTTTTTT; CDR3aa: CASSEALVGELFF
abundance: .; d_gene: .; j_gene: TRBJ1-6; v_gene: TRBV19; CDR3nt: TGTGCCAGTAGTATCTTTCTCCGCTCCTATAATTCACCCCTCCACTTT; CDR3aa: CASSIFLRSYNSPLHF
abundance: .; d_gene: TRBD2; j_gene: TRBJ2-6; v_gene: TRBV4-3; CDR3nt: TGCGCCAGCAGCCAAGAAGGGACTAGCTTATTGGGGGCCAACGTCCTGACTTTC; CDR3aa: CASSQEGTSLLGANVLTF
abundance: .; d_gene: TRBD1; j_gene: TRBJ1-1; v_gene: TRBV29-1; CDR3nt: TGCAGCGTGGTTCCGGGACAGGCTTTAGTAACTGAAGCTTTCTTT; CDR3aa: CSVVPGQALVTEAFF
abundance: .; d_gene: .; j_gene: TRBJ2-5; v_gene: TRBV18; CDR3nt: TGTGCCAGCTCACCCTACTCGGGGGTACAAATTTTAGAGACCCAGTACTTC; CDR3aa: CASSPYSGVQILETQYF
abundance: .; d_gene: TRBD1; j_gene: TRBJ1-4; v_gene: TRBV6-6; CDR3nt: TGTGCCAGCAGTTCCGAGACAGGGCATAATGAAAAACTGTTTTTT; CDR3aa: CASSSETGHNEKLFF
abundance: .; d_gene: .; j_gene: TRBJ2-1; v_gene: TRBV5-1; CDR3nt: TGCGCCAGCAGCCTCGGGACACCCTACAATGAGCAGTTCTTC; CDR3aa: CASSLGTPYNEQFF
abundance: few; d_gene: .; j_gene: TRBJ2-5; v_gene: TRBV9; CDR3nt: TGTGCCAGCAGCGCTAACTTAATGGAGACCCAGTACTTC; CDR3aa: CASSANLMETQYF
abundance: .; d_gene: .; j_gene: TRBJ1-4; v_gene: TRBV6-2/TRBV6-3; CDR3nt: TGTGCCAGCAGTACGGCGGCAGTTGCAACTAATGAAAAACTGTTTTTT; CDR3aa: CASSTAAVATNEKLFF
abundance: .; d_gene: TRBD2; j_gene: TRBJ2-7; v_gene: TRBV6-6; CDR3nt: TGTGCCAGCAGCCCCACGGGACTAGCGAACGAGCAGTACTTC; CDR3aa: CASSPTGLANEQYF